This T cell receptor beta chain originates from a study of molecular identifiers for immune sequencing clone quantification. Study results and limitations: Clonotypes surpassing 20 RNA copies contained over 99% of effector molecules, versus under 1% in naive cells.

This CDR3 has 14 amino acids. Per the germline V gene, CDR1 is PRHDT and CDR2 is FYEKMQ (reference sequence). V gave up 8 bases and J gave up 5 bases, with 19 bases separating them. This clonotype appeared many times. Its matching antigen is unknown. Researchers sorted naive CD8 T cells as cells that were CD8+CD4-CCR7+CD45RA+. It was with previously described methods and listed TCR primers that bulk TCR libraries were made. TCRdb used MiXCR to reprocess the PCR reads, holding one entry per CDR3 protein. The sample holds under 650,000 distinct CDR3 sequences, roughly 21% seen once. V usage is TRBV13 and J usage is TRBJ2-7; TRBD2 is a possible D gene (6 bases). Material: naive CD8+ T cells from blood, with Jurkat cell RNA spiked in. The subset here: FACS-sorted CD8+CD4-CCR7+CD45RA+ naive T cells. The clonotype was recovered from a human donor in good health. Some libraries in this study had Jurkat cell RNA spiked in. The chain's CDR3 is CASGNSGVSHEQYF. The CDR3, as DNA: TGTGCCAGCGGTAATTCGGGGGTTTCCCACGAGCAGTACTTC.